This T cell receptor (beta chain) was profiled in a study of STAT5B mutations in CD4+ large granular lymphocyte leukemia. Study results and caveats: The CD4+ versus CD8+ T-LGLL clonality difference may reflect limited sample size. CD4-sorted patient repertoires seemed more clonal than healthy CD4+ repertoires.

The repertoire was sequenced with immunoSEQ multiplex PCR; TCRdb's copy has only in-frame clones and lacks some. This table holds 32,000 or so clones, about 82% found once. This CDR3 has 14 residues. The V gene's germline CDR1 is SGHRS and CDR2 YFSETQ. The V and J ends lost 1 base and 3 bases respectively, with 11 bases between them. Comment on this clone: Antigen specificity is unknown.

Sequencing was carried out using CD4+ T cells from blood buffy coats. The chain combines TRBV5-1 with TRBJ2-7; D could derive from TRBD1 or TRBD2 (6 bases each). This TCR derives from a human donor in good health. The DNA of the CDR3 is TGCGCCAGCAGCTTGACGGGGGCCAACTACGAGCAGTACTTC. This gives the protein CASSLTGANYEQYF.